This TCR beta chain was found in a study of shared clonotypes between healthy human individuals (dated by TCRdb to 2018 to 2020). At the level of the whole study: The cohort comprised a couple of women and a few men aged 18 to 49 years. Per donor, leukapheresis produced somewhere between about 0.8 and 9 billion PBMCs. For each donor, CD4 naive and CD4 memory were each run on three plates, CD8 naive on two plates, and CD8 memory on one plate. To estimate repertoire size and how much clonotype sharing occurs between individuals, the study deeply sequenced the blood TCR repertoires of several healthy adults. Libraries were prepared and TCR repertoires were sequenced by different laboratories using diverse techniques, in order to increase sequencing depth and limit assay-specific biases.

The CDR1 and CDR2 encoded by the germline V gene are SGHTA and FQGTGA. V gives up 1 base and J gives up 4 bases, and the segment between their germline ends measures 16 bases. The CDR3 sequence holds 16 residues, the cysteine and phenylalanine included. The sequence is cut down to CDR3 DNA, 48 bases in frame from base 1. Using the deep immunoSEQ assay, multiplex PCR amplified TCR CDR3 regions from genomic DNA. Genomic DNA extracted from each cell subset was distributed evenly over all wells of several immunoSEQ 96-well plates, and each plate served as one replicate. For sorted subsets, 200 ng of genomic DNA, equivalent to around 30,000 T cell genomes, went into each replicate PCR. The purified libraries were quantified using a Qubit 3.0 fluorometer, sized with a Bioanalyzer 2100, and then quantified again using the KAPA Library Quantification kit. Every immunoSEQ 96-well plate was sequenced on a dedicated single-read 150-cycle Illumina NextSeq 550 flow cell. As for the original processing: Because the immunoSEQ output included only junctional sequences and no quality scores, the filtering could not be the same as the filtering used for full-length reads. To assign V/J genes and CDR3, sequences were annotated using PyIR, a Python wrapper for IgBLAST v1.9, with IMGT germline references. Any read was removed if the V/J assignment was weak (E-value above 1e-6), the CDR3 was missing, or the read contained stop codons, out-of-frame junctions, or ambiguous translated residues. V3J clonotypes were defined as sequences sharing an identical inferred V gene, J gene, and CDR3 amino acid sequence. Percentage overlap between repertoires was calculated by dividing the number of shared unique clonotypes by the size of the smaller repertoire. Richness of each repertoire was evaluated using RTK rarefaction, the Chao1 estimator, and Recon v2.1 estimates of unobserved clonotypes. OLGA was used to compute generation probabilities for all TCRbeta clonotypes that the gDNA method yielded from several donors. TCRdb's version of the immuneACCESS table is confined to in-frame rearrangements and falls short of the full clone set. An unresolved V gene accounts for under half of the shortfall where checked; the remainder is of unknown origin. Clonal size and the V and J genes are those of that table, whereas D and trimming came from the DNA. Across this sample there are roughly 2.1 million clones, with 93% seen only once. The ten largest clones represent approximately 1.7% of the sample.

Findings and caveats that apply to the study as a whole: Because the study included only a small number of donors, the genetic and exposure-history diversity represented was limited. Naive subsets generally had larger estimated clonotype richness than memory subsets did. Pairwise subsampling indicated that sequencing depth was expected to affect the degree of clonotype sharing among donors. Sampling was restricted to blood, and TCR repertoires in tissue are likely to differ from TCR repertoires in blood. Even with the large sequencing depth, rarefaction of the sorted-subset datasets indicated that sequencing was incomplete. Clonotypes shared by all four sorted-subset donors showed higher generation probabilities than non-shared clonotypes. Sharing across a few donors was observed for about 5% of naive CD4, about 4% of naive CD8, about 2.3% of memory CD4, and around 0.42% of memory CD8 clonotypes.

A remark on this clone: No antigen is known for it. There are no base qualities to consult, and no much larger clone falls within one base.

CD8 naive samples were obtained by positive selection for CCR7 among CD45RO-negative cells, yielding a CD45RA+CCR7+ population from which TemRA cells were excluded. Healthy HIV-negative adults with no recently reported acute infections or vaccinations were included as donors. Every donor was a Caucasian adult residing in Nashville, Tennessee, USA. Blood was collected by leukapheresis, and PBMCs were isolated by Ficoll-Histopaque density gradient centrifugation and then cryopreserved in liquid nitrogen vapor phase. Purity and quantity of every magnetically sorted T cell population were checked by analytical flow cytometry. Genomic DNA was isolated from each sorted fraction and quantified by UV absorbance on a Nanodrop 2000c.

The clonotype was recovered from a man younger than 35 in good health. Some clones in this sample may be carry-over from other donors' samples. Sequencing was done on a sample of naive CD8+ T cells from PBMCs. The sample's cell subset or site label, in plain terms: CD45RA+CCR7+. Here the chain combines TRBV7-3 and TRBJ2-5; the D segment cannot be called with confidence. In nucleotides, the sequence is TGTGCCAGCAGCTTAATAGGGCCCGCACAAGGAGAGACCCAGTACTTC. This sequence encodes CASSLIGPAQGETQYF. Here the CDR3 is joined to the reference TRBV7-3 and TRBJ2-5 genes, and the full variable domain is: GAGVSQTPSNKVTEKGKYVELRCDPISGHTALYWYRQSLGQGPEFLIYFQGTGAADDSGLPNDRFFAVRPEGSVSTLKIQRTERGDSAVYLCASSLIGPAQGETQYFGPGTRLLVL.